The 21 T cell receptor beta chains in this list originate from one sample, sequenced in a study of T-cell reconstitution after alpha-beta-depleted transplantation in children. Unique molecular identifiers were incorporated into the prepared TCRbeta library. Each CDR3 protein is one row after TCRdb ran MiXCR on the PCR reads. The sample yields some 200,000 distinct CDR3 sequences, less than 8% seen once. Sequencing was performed on PBMCs from the stem cell graft donor, taken from the stem cell graft. Receptor source: a human donor who donated a stem cell graft to a child with Wiskott-Aldrich syndrome.

This clonotype was recorded at least ten times. The chain links TRBV5-6 to TRBJ2-1; D may match TRBD1 or TRBD2 (6 bases each). The CDR3 is 12 residues long. Germline assignment: CDR1 SGHDT and CDR2 YYEEEE. V gave up 0 bases and J gave up 14 bases, with 12 bases separating them. CDR3: CASSLVEGGEFF. DNA of the CDR3: TGTGCCAGCAGCTTGGTAGAGGGGGGCGAGTTCTTC.

In this sample, this clonotype turned up many times. This CDR3 reads CASSFSEGTEAFF. The DNA for the CDR3 is TGCGCCAGCAGCTTTTCGGAGGGCACTGAAGCTTTCTTT. V usage is TRBV5-1 and J usage is TRBJ1-1; D is uncertain. This CDR3 contains 13 residues. V dropped 2 bases and J dropped 4 bases, with 9 bases sitting between them. Germline CDR1 SGHRS, CDR2 YFSETQ. The full variable domain, rest sourced from reference TRBV5-1 and TRBJ1-1, is KAGVTQTPRYLIKTRGQQVTLSCSPISGHRSVSWYQQTPGQGLQFLFEYFSETQRNKGNFPGRFSGRQFSNSRSEMNVSTLELGDSALYLCASSFSEGTEAFFGQGTRLTVV.

This clonotype was recorded at least ten times. The V gene is TRBV24-1, the J gene TRBJ1-5; D remains unclear. Trimming cost V 3 bases and J 4 bases, with 15 bases left between them. The CDR3 has 16 amino acids. Germline values: CDR1 KGHDR, CDR2 SFDVKD. This CDR3 reads CATSDGVDGLNQPQHF. The CDR3 nucleotides read TGTGCCACCAGTGATGGGGTGGATGGTCTAAATCAGCCCCAGCATTTT.

This clonotype was recorded at least ten times. The J gene is TRBJ2-1, the V gene TRBV7-2; a possible D gene is TRBD2 (6 bases). The CDR3 totals 14 residues. V was pared by 8 bases and J by 3 bases, with 14 bases between. The germline V gene encodes CDR1 SGHTA and CDR2 FQGNSA. This CDR3 is CASASYSGYNEQFF. CDR3 coding DNA: TGTGCCAGCGCTTCATATAGCGGCTACAATGAGCAGTTCTTC.

The sample holds a few counts of this clonotype. The V call is TRBV10-3, the J call TRBJ1-5; D unclear. The CDR3 covers 13 residues. V lost 4 bases and J lost 7, with 11 bases in between. In germline, CDR1 is ENHRY, CDR2 SYGVKD. CDR3 amino acids: CAISVDESQPQHF. DNA of the CDR3: TGTGCCATCAGTGTGGATGAGAGCCAGCCCCAGCATTTT.

The chain has TRBV3-1 and TRBJ2-1, with 11 bases that match TRBD2. The CDR3 has 13 amino acids. The trim removed 4 bases at V and 10 bases at J, leaving 3 bases unmatched. The V gene's germline CDR1 is LGHDT and CDR2 YNNKEL (reference sequence). CDR3 in DNA: TGTGCCAGCAGCCTACTAGCGGGAGCCGAGCAGTTCTTC. Its protein product is CASSLLAGAEQFF.

This clonotype was seen only a few times. This chain links TRBV7-8 with TRBJ2-1, with D perhaps matching TRBD2 (5 bases). V was shortened by 5 bases and J by 7 bases, with 12 bases between the two germline ends. The CDR3 sequence is 13 residues long. Germline lookup yields CDR1 SGHVS and CDR2 FQNEAQ. DNA of the CDR3: TGTGCCAGCAGCCTCCCGCCGGGGAATGAGCAGTTCTTC. Translated, it gives CASSLPPGNEQFF.

This clonotype showed up many times. J is TRBJ2-7 and V is TRBV3-1, with D unresolved. Trimming took off 4 bases at V and 0 bases at J, with 10 bases between the two ends. CDR3 length equals 14 residues. The germline CDR1 and CDR2 sequences are LGHDT and YNNKEL (reference sequence). This CDR3 is CASSPQKASYEQYF. The CDR3 nucleotides are TGTGCCAGCAGCCCTCAGAAAGCCTCCTACGAGCAGTACTTC.

This clonotype has a count of ten or more. This chain joins TRBV20-1 and TRBJ2-7, with a tentative D call TRBD1 (5 bases). V was clipped by 3 bases and J by 2 bases, with 14 bases between them. This CDR3 region has 14 residues. Germline V gives CDR1 DFQATT, CDR2 SNEGSKA (reference sequence). The CDR3 reads CSASNPRQPYEQYF. Written as DNA, the CDR3 is TGCAGTGCTAGCAACCCGCGACAGCCCTACGAGCAGTACTTC.

As concerns this clonotype: It may be a read error: a sequence one base away is much more abundant. V usage is TRBV20-1 and J usage is TRBJ2-5; possible D gene TRBD2, 6 bases. Germline V gene sequence: CDR1 DFQATT, CDR2 SNEGSKA (reference sequence). V lost 6 bases and J lost 5, with 19 bases in between. CDR3 size: 14 residues. CDR3 sequence: CSAVRGGGHETQYF. DNA for the CDR3: TGCAGTGCAGTTCGGGGCGGAGGGCATGAGACCCAGTACTTC.

This clonotype was counted at least ten times. This CDR3 reads CASSISGGAYNEQFF. CDR3 in DNA: TGTGCCAGTAGTATATCGGGGGGGGCGTACAATGAGCAGTTCTTC. V and J are TRBV19 and TRBJ2-1; 8 bases map to TRBD2. Germline-derived CDR1 and CDR2 are LNHDA and SQIVND (reference sequence). Trimming cost V 2 bases and J 4 bases; bases outside gene matches: 4. The CDR3 sequence is 15 residues long.

This clonotype was recorded at least ten times. The gene calls are TRBV5-1 and TRBJ1-1; the match to TRBD1 covers 9 bases. Germline CDR1 SGHRS, CDR2 YFSETQ. The CDR3 runs to 15 residues. J gave up 7 bases and V 0 bases, and 7 bases lay outside the gene matches. The CDR3 is CASSLGDRVGVEAFF. The CDR3 region has the DNA TGCGCCAGCAGCTTGGGGGACAGGGTGGGTGTTGAAGCTTTCTTT.

This clonotype was detected many times. The chain carries TRBV2 and TRBJ2-7; no firm D call. The CDR3 contains 14 residues. V dropped 1 base and J dropped 6 bases, with 13 bases sitting between them. Per the germline V gene, CDR1 is SNHLY and CDR2 is FYNNEI. This chain's CDR3 is CASSEESWIGEQYF. In nucleotides, the CDR3 is TGTGCCAGCAGTGAAGAAAGCTGGATCGGCGAGCAGTACTTC.

This clonotype occurred many times. This sequence joins TRBV5-1 and TRBJ1-6; no clear D. Germline CDR1 SGHRS, CDR2 YFSETQ. The V end lost 5 bases, the J end lost 6 bases, and 15 bases lay between the germline ends. The CDR3 contains 15 residues. The CDR3 reads CASRRDVAGNSPLHF. CDR3 DNA: TGCGCCAGCAGACGTGATGTAGCCGGTAATTCACCCCTCCACTTT.

This clonotype has ten or more counts. This rearrangement joins TRBV24-1 to TRBJ2-5; 13 bases are a match to TRBD2. The CDR3 runs to 16 residues. Trimming cost V 7 bases and J 2 bases; bases outside gene matches: 6. Germline V gene data show CDR1 as KGHDR and CDR2 as SFDVKD. The CDR3, as DNA: TGTGCCACCAGAAGGACTAGCGGGAGTTTGCAAGAGACCCAGTACTTC. Its protein product is CATRRTSGSLQETQYF.

This clonotype was counted a few times. The rearrangement links TRBV6-2 or TRBV6-3 to TRBJ2-2, with D possibly being TRBD1 (5 bases). V lost 8 bases to trimming and J lost 2 bases, with 18 bases between them. Germline V gene sequence: CDR1 MNHEY, CDR2 SVGEGT. The length of the CDR3 is 16 residues. CDR3 sequence (DNA): TGTGCCAGCCAACGTCTTGGGCAGGGTAACACCGGGGAGCTGTTTTTT. Its protein product is CASQRLGQGNTGELFF.

Many counts were recorded for this clonotype. The chain's CDR3 is CASSLRTGSNQPQHF. The CDR3 region has the DNA TGTGCCAGCAGCTTACGGACAGGAAGCAATCAGCCCCAGCATTTT. The chain recombines TRBV7-2 with TRBJ1-5; 7 nucleotides align to TRBD1. J gave up 1 base and V 2 bases, and 2 bases lay outside the gene matches. The V gene's germline CDR1 is SGHTA and CDR2 FQGNSA. The CDR3 has 15 residues.

This clonotype was recorded a few times. The rearrangement uses TRBV4-3 and TRBJ1-4; D is undetermined. V dropped 3 bases and J dropped 0 bases, with 8 bases sitting between them. CDR1 and CDR2 from the germline V gene are LGHNA and YSLEER. The CDR3 has 15 residues. CDR3 region: CASSQPGATNEKLFF. CDR3 DNA sequence: TGCGCCAGCAGCCAGCCCGGAGCAACTAATGAAAAACTGTTTTTT.

This clonotype occurred many times. The CDR3 DNA is TGCGCCAGCAGCTTGGACAGTTATCAGCCCCAGCATTTT. Its protein is CASSLDSYQPQHF. The V gene is TRBV5-1, the J gene TRBJ1-5; no clear D. The CDR3 runs 13 residues. From germline, CDR1 is SGHRS and CDR2 YFSETQ. Trimming pared 0 bases from V and 5 bases from J, leaving 6 bases between.

The chain combines TRBV5-1 with TRBJ1-1; tentatively, D is TRBD1 (6 bases). The CDR3 runs 15 residues. CDR1 is SGHRS and CDR2 is YFSETQ in the germline V gene. Trimming took 4 bases from V and 0 from J, leaving 13 bases between them. The CDR3 loop is CASSGTRGMNTEAFF. Written as DNA, the CDR3 is TGCGCCAGCAGCGGTACCAGGGGTATGAACACTGAAGCTTTCTTT.

In its sample, this clonotype was seen many times. This chain links TRBV7-2 with TRBJ2-7; 9 nucleotides line up with TRBD2. Losses at the gene ends were 6 bases for V and 5 bases for J; bases not matched to a gene: 11. Germline V gene data show CDR1 as SGHTA and CDR2 as FQGNSA. CDR3 size: 15 residues. DNA of the CDR3: TGTGCCAGCAGACCTAGGACTAGCGAGTACCACGAGCAGTACTTC. Protein: CASRPRTSEYHEQYF.